This TCR beta chain came from a study of OX40 agonist ivuxolimab in advanced cancers. Study context: Ivuxolimab, which is an agonistic anti-OX40 (CD134) antibody, was administered to the patients.

Data came from immunoSEQ multiplex PCR; TCRdb stores just in-frame clones and leaves some out. Of some 83,000 clones in the sample, 84% were seen once. V gave up 8 bases and J gave up 10 bases; unmatched junction bases: 6. The CDR3 has 12 residues. Germline V gene lookup returns CDR1 GTSNPN and CDR2 SVGIG (reference sequence). The study's findings and limits: Mean expanded clone counts were higher in CD8+ than CD4+ T cells.

A note on this clone: What it recognizes is unknown.

This receptor was identified in an adult with an advanced solid tumor such as melanoma, head and neck, liver or kidney cancer. The specimen was CD4+ or CD8+ T cells sorted from blood, collected in a trial of the OX40 agonist ivuxolimab. The chain is built from TRBV30 and TRBJ1-6, with 9 bases fitting TRBD1. This chain's CDR3 is CARGTGRSPLHF. The DNA of the CDR3 is TGTGCCCGAGGGACAGGGAGGTCACCCCTCCACTTT.